Below, 8 T cell receptor beta chains from the same sample are listed, as sequenced in a study of identical twins. TCRdb itself ran the 5' RACE reads through MiXCR, one entry per CDR3 protein. The table includes more than 650,000 distinct CDR3 sequences, roughly 6% detected once. The sample was naive T cells sorted from blood. Receptor source: a man younger than 35 in good health.

This clonotype was observed at least ten times. The J gene is TRBJ2-1, the V gene TRBV18; 13 bases are shared with TRBD2. Germline trimming cut 5 bases from V and 10 bases from J; bases unmatched to any gene: 2. This CDR3 comprises 13 residues. Germline assignment: CDR1 KGHSH and CDR2 LQKENI. The CDR3: CASSRTSGSEQFF. The CDR3 DNA reads as TGTGCCAGCTCAAGGACTAGCGGGAGCGAGCAGTTCTTC.

V is TRBV20-1 and J is TRBJ1-1; TRBD1 agrees at 8 bases. The CDR3 extends over 14 amino acids. Trimming cost V 6 bases and J 1 base; bases outside gene matches: 7. Per the germline V gene, CDR1 is DFQATT and CDR2 is SNEGSKA (reference sequence). The CDR3 region is CSARKGQANTEAFF. The CDR3 DNA sequence: TGCAGTGCCCGGAAGGGACAGGCGAACACTGAAGCTTTCTTT.

The gene calls are TRBV28 and TRBJ1-5; 9 nucleotides line up with TRBD1. CDR1 and CDR2 (germline): MDHEN, SYDVKM. Trimming took 5 bases from V and 6 from J; bases not matched to a gene: 11. The CDR3 has 16 residues. This CDR3 reads CASSPGRDRVRQPQHF. CDR3 DNA: TGTGCCAGCAGTCCAGGTCGGGACAGGGTTCGTCAGCCCCAGCATTTT.

This clonotype was counted ten times or more. The rearrangement uses TRBV7-9 and TRBJ2-3; the match to TRBD2 covers 7 bases. V dropped 8 bases and J dropped 4; count of bases not matched to a gene: 9. This CDR3 has 14 residues. Germline V lookup: CDR1 SEHNR, CDR2 FQNEAQ (reference sequence). The CDR3 region is CASLTQGGSDTQYF. CDR3 coding DNA: TGTGCCAGCCTTACTCAGGGAGGGTCAGATACGCAGTATTTT.

Concerning this clonotype: This could be a read error, since a much larger clone is one nucleotide away. This is likely a read error, given that the CDR3 carries no conserved phenylalanine or tryptophan at its end. The chain carries TRBV29-1 and TRBJ2-5; D is perhaps TRBD1 (5 bases). V was pared by 4 bases and J by 6 bases, with 15 bases between. The CDR3 extends over 13 amino acids. Germline V gives CDR1 SQVTM, CDR2 ANQGSEA. DNA of the CDR3: TGCAGCGTTGTCGCAGGGTGGCAGAAGACCCAGTACATC. Translated: CSVVAGWQKTQYI.

This clonotype was recorded many times. The chain is built from TRBV29-1 and TRBJ2-3; a weak D match, TRBD2 (6 bases). The CDR3 is 12 residues long. Trimming left V 4 bases short and J 5 bases short, with 10 bases between. CDR1 is SQVTM and CDR2 is ANQGSEA in the germline V gene. In DNA, the CDR3 is TGCAGCGTTGGTAGCGGACAAGATACGCAGTATTTT. Translated, it gives CSVGSGQDTQYF.

This clonotype was recorded many times. The chain joins TRBV20-1 to TRBJ1-6, with D hard to call. Looked up from germline, CDR1 is DFQATT and CDR2 is SNEGSKA (reference sequence). The CDR3 length is 15 residues. V was shortened by 0 bases and J by 6 bases, with 12 bases between the two germline ends. For the CDR3, the DNA is TGCAGTGCTAGAGAAAGGTTTTCGCGTAATTCACCCCTCCACTTT. As protein: CSARERFSRNSPLHF.

V is TRBV11-2 and J is TRBJ2-2; 9 bases align to TRBD2. Germline loops: CDR1 SGHAT, CDR2 FQNNGV. The length of the CDR3 is 15 residues. V shed 5 bases and J 6 bases; nucleotides not matched to a gene: 7. CDR3 in DNA: TGTGCCAGCAGCAATAGCGGGAGTAGACCCGGGGAGCTGTTTTTT. This translates into CASSNSGSRPGELFF.